This T cell receptor (beta chain) is drawn from a study of human T cells and chemical hapten exposure. TCRdb reprocessed the RACE reads via MiXCR and lists one record per CDR3 protein. Here the sample spans around 80,000 distinct CDR3 sequences, about 8.6% being singletons. J was trimmed by 0 bases and V by 0 bases; bases with no gene match: 2. The germline V gene encodes CDR1 SGHRS and CDR2 YFSETQ. The length of the CDR3 is 16 residues. Noted time point: healthy volunteer bleed at 6 weeks. RNA extraction used unfractionated whole blood as the source of total RNA. This sequence originates from a male donor in good health. Some clones in this sample may be carry-over from other donors' samples. The sample consisted of whole blood. The chain has TRBV5-1 and TRBJ2-7; TRBD2 matches 11 bases. The CDR3 reads CASSLVGTSGSYEQYF. The CDR3 DNA reads as TGCGCCAGCAGCTTGGTCGGGACTAGCGGCTCCTACGAGCAGTACTTC.